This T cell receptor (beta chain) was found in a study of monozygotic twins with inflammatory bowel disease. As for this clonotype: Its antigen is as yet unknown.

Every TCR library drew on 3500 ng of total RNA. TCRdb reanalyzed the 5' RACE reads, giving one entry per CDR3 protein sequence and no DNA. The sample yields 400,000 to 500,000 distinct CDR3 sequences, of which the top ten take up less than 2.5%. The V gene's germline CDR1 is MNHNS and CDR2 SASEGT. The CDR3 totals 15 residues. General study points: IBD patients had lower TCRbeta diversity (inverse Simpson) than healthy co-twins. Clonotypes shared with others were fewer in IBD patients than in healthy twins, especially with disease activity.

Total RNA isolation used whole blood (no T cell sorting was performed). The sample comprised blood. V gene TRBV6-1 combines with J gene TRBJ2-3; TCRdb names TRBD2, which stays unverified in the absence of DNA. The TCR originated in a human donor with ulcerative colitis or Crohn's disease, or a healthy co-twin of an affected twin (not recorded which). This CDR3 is CASSVQGLTTDTQYF.